This TCR beta chain was obtained from a study of T cell responses to AZD1222 COVID-19 vaccine. Only in-frame clones appear in the TCRdb table, and some are missing; sequencing was by immunoSEQ multiplex PCR. The sample carries 90,000 to 120,000 clones, about 88% recorded once. Germline trimming cut 5 bases from V and 4 bases from J; bases unmatched to any gene: 3. The CDR3 runs to 14 residues. Germline V gene lookup returns CDR1 MNHEY and CDR2 SVGAGI. This chain connects TRBV6-5 to TRBJ2-5; 11 positions agree with TRBD2. The starting material was peripheral blood, obtained on day 0 of AZD1222 vaccination. The sequence derives from an adult in good health. Here the CDR3 reads CASSIAGGRETQYF. The CDR3, as DNA: TGTGCCAGCAGTATAGCGGGGGGGAGAGAGACCCAGTACTTC.